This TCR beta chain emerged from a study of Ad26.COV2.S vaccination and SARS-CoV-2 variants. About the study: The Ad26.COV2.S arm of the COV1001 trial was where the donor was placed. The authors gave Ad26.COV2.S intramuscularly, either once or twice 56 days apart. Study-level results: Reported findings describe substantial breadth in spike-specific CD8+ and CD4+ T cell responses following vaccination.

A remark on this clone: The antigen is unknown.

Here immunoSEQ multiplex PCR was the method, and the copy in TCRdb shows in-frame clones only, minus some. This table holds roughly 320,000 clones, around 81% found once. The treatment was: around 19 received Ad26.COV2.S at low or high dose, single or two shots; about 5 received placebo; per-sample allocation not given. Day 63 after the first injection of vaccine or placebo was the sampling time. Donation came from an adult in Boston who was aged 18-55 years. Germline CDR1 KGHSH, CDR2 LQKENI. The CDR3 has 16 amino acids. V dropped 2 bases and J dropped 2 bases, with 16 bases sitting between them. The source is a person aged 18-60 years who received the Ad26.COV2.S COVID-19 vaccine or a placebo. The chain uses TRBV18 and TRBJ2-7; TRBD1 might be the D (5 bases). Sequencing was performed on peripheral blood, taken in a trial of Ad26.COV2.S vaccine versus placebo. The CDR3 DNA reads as TGTGCCAGCTCACCAATCCCAGGGAAAGCCACCTACGAGCAGTACTTC. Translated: CASSPIPGKATYEQYF.